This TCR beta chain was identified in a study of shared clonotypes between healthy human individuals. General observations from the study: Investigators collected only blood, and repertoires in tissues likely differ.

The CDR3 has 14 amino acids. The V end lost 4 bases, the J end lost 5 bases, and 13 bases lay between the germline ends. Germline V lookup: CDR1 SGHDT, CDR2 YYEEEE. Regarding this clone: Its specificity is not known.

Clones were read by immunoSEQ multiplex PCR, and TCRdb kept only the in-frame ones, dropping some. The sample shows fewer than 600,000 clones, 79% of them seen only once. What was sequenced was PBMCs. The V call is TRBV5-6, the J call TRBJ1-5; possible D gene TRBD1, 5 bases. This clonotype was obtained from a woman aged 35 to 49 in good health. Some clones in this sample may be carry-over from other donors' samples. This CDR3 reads CASSQSTAYQPQHF. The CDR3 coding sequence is TGTGCCAGCAGCCAATCGACAGCCTATCAGCCCCAGCATTTT.